This T cell receptor (beta chain) was documented in a study of blood T cells in healthy people across ages. Combining a sample-barcoded 5' primer with a J-beta primer mix, a second PCR ran for 7 to 11 cycles. Sequencing yielded, for each sample, at least 3 million paired-end reads carrying CDR3. Each CDR3 protein is one row after TCRdb ran MiXCR on the 5' RACE reads. Altogether 1.5 million to 2 million distinct CDR3 sequences are present, 28% being singletons, with the ten largest covering roughly 8.2%. This CDR3 has 13 amino acids. Between the trimmed V and J ends, which lost 3 bases and 6 bases, there was a span of 11 bases. Germline V gene data show CDR1 as GTSNPN and CDR2 as SVGIG (reference sequence).

The sequenced material came from blood. The J gene is TRBJ2-2, the V gene TRBV30; D is perhaps TRBD2 (6 bases). The clonotype originates from a woman in her 30s in good health. CDR3 in DNA: TGTGCCTGGAGCGGACTATGGCCCGGGGAGCTGTTTTTT. Its translation: CAWSGLWPGELFF. Looking up the rest from reference TRBV30 and TRBJ2-2 gives the full variable domain: SQTIHQWPATLVQPVGSPLSLECTVEGTSNPNLYWYRQAAGRGLQLLFYSVGIGQISSEVPQNLSASRPQDRQFILSSKKLLLSDSGFYLCAWSGLWPGELFFGEGSRLTVL.